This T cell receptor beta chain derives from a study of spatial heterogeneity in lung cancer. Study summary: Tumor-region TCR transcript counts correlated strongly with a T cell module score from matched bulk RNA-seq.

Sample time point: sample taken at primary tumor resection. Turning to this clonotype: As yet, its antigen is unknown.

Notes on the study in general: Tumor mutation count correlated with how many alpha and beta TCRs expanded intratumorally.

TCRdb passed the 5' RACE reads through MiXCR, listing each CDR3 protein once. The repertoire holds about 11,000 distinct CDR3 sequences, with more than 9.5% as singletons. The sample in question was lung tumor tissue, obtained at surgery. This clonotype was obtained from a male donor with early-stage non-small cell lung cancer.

The CDR3 DNA reads TGTGCCAGCAGCCACGCGAGGGGGAGCTCTGGAAACACCATATATTTT. It specifies CASSHARGSSGNTIYF. The chain joins TRBV12-3 or TRBV12-4 to TRBJ1-3; the D gene is possibly TRBD1 (6 bases). The CDR3 loop spans 16 amino acids. V was cut by 6 bases and J by 0 bases, with 15 bases left in between.